These T cell receptor beta chains were read from a single sample in a study of blood T cell dynamics during melanoma immunotherapy. Profiled with immunoSEQ multiplex PCR; TCRdb holds only in-frame clones, not every one. The sample records almost 15,000 clones, about 90% being singletons. The sequencing here drew on blood, taken from a patient treated with checkpoint blockade. The origin of the receptors is a human donor with melanoma. Each CDR3 is given with its conserved first and last residue. Each record gives: J gene, clone size, V gene, D gene, CDR3 protein, CDR3 DNA. D genes are given only for firm matches. Not every row has a clone size; where given, it reads once, few, many or a size class.

TRBJ1-3 | . | TRBV6-1 | . | CASSESGNTIYF | TGTGCCAGCAGTGAATCGGGAAACACCATATATTTT
TRBJ2-7 | . | TRBV28 | . | CASQRARSSSYEQYF | TGTGCCAGCCAGCGGGCCCGGTCTTCCTCCTACGAGCAGTACTTC
TRBJ2-4 | . | TRBV6-5 | . | CASSYQGGVAKNIQYF | TGTGCCAGCAGTTACCAGGGGGGAGTAGCCAAAAACATTCAGTACTTC
TRBJ2-1 | . | TRBV10-3 | . | CAISDRGAGQFF | TGTGCCATCAGTGACAGGGGAGCTGGCCAGTTCTTC
TRBJ1-1 | . | TRBV7-9 | . | CASSLSQGGGMNTEAFF | TGTGCCAGCAGCTTATCACAGGGAGGGGGAATGAACACTGAAGCTTTCTTT
TRBJ1-1 | . | TRBV5-1 | . | CASSLRAGGHNTEAFF | TGCGCCAGCAGCTTACGCGCGGGGGGGCATAACACTGAAGCTTTCTTT
TRBJ1-3 | . | TRBV5-4 | TRBD1 | CASSLAGGPGNTIYF | TGTGCCAGCAGCTTGGCAGGGGGCCCTGGAAACACCATATATTTT
TRBJ1-1 | . | TRBV6-1 | . | CASNQGGNTEAFF | TGTGCCAGCAACCAGGGCGGGAACACTGAAGCTTTCTTT
TRBJ2-1 | . | TRBV5-1 | . | CASSSQGSSYNEQFF | TGCGCCAGCAGCTCCCAGGGGAGCTCCTACAATGAGCAGTTCTTC
TRBJ1-2 | . | TRBV6-6 | . | CASSYSGDYGYTF | TGTGCCAGCAGTTACTCAGGGGACTATGGCTACACCTTC
TRBJ1-5 | . | TRBV28 | . | CASIKGVAGQPQHF | TGTGCCAGCATTAAGGGGGTGGCTGGTCAGCCCCAGCATTTT
TRBJ2-2 | . | TRBV19 | TRBD1 | CASRSGGYTGELFF | TGTGCCAGTAGGTCAGGGGGCTACACCGGGGAGCTGTTTTTT
TRBJ2-1 | . | TRBV5-4 | TRBD2 | CASSLGLAGANEQFF | TGTGCCAGCAGCTTGGGACTAGCGGGAGCCAATGAGCAGTTCTTC
TRBJ1-5 | . | TRBV5-6 | . | CASSGGINQPQHF | TGTGCCAGCAGTGGGGGGATCAATCAGCCCCAGCATTTT
TRBJ2-7 | once | TRBV2 | TRBD1 | CASMGDSLYEQYF | TGTGCCAGCATGGGGGACAGCCTCTACGAGCAGTACTTC
TRBJ2-6 | once | TRBV30 | . | CAWSAKGAFAGANVLTF | TGTGCCTGGAGTGCAAAAGGGGCTTTCGCTGGGGCCAACGTCCTGACTTTC
TRBJ1-3 | . | TRBV30 | . | CAWSSFSGNTIYF | TGTGCCTGGAGCTCCTTCTCTGGAAACACCATATATTTT
TRBJ2-5 | . | TRBV7-8 | TRBD2 | CASSPLAGAGETQYF | TGTGCCAGCAGCCCACTAGCGGGGGCCGGGGAGACCCAGTACTTC
TRBJ1-5 | . | TRBV28 | . | CASVPTYSNQPQHF | TGTGCCAGCGTCCCCACATATAGCAATCAGCCCCAGCATTTT
TRBJ2-7 | . | TRBV19 | . | CASSRAGQKLYEQYF | TGTGCCAGTAGCCGCGCGGGACAGAAACTCTACGAGCAGTACTTC
TRBJ1-3 | . | TRBV30 | . | CASGLSGNTIYF | TGTGCCTCGGGACTGTCTGGAAACACCATATATTTT
TRBJ1-2 | few | TRBV9 | TRBD1 | CASSKGAGGYTF | TGTGCCAGCAGCAAGGGGGCCGGTGGCTACACCTTC
TRBJ1-2 | . | TRBV19 | TRBD1 | CASSSQGAGRGYTF | TGTGCCAGTAGCTCGCAGGGGGCAGGTCGAGGCTACACCTTC
TRBJ2-7 | . | TRBV4-1 | TRBD1 | CASSQEGQRSQLDYEQYF | TGCGCCAGCAGCCAAGAGGGACAGCGATCCCAACTAGACTACGAGCAGTACTTC
TRBJ2-3 | . | TRBV2 | TRBD2 | CASRGTSGTRTDTQYF | TGTGCCAGCAGAGGGACTAGCGGGACAAGAACAGATACGCAGTATTTT
TRBJ1-1 | few | TRBV2 | TRBD1 | CASRGDRYTEAFF | TGTGCCAGCAGGGGGGACAGATACACTGAAGCTTTCTTT
TRBJ2-1 | . | TRBV19 | TRBD2 | CASSIGGLAGSYNEQFF | TGTGCCAGTAGTATAGGTGGGCTAGCGGGAAGTTATAATGAGCAGTTCTTC
TRBJ1-2 | . | TRBV11-1 | . | CASSLGGPTNYGYTF | TGTGCCAGCAGCTTAGGAGGGCCGACTAACTATGGCTACACCTTC
TRBJ2-3 | . | TRBV19 | . | CASSRGRDTQYF | TGTGCCAGTAGTAGGGGTAGGGATACGCAGTATTTT
TRBJ2-5 | . | TRBV6-5 | . | CASSRGSYQETQYF | TGTGCCAGCAGCCGGGGCAGCTACCAAGAGACCCAGTACTTC
TRBJ1-5 | . | TRBV18 | . | CASSPDNHSNQPQHF | TGTGCCAGCTCACCCGACAATCATAGCAATCAGCCCCAGCATTTT
TRBJ1-2 | . | TRBV5-1 | . | CASSLAGVGGYTF | TGCGCCAGCAGCTTGGCAGGGGTCGGTGGCTACACCTTC
TRBJ2-7 | once | TRBV10-1 | . | CASSPTGQYEQYF | TGCGCCAGCAGCCCAACAGGGCAATACGAGCAGTACTTC
TRBJ1-3 | . | TRBV5-1 | . | CASSLGGSARNTIYF | TGCGCCAGCAGCTTGGGCGGCTCTGCGAGAAACACCATATATTTT
TRBJ2-5 | . | TRBV2 | . | CASRQEPQETQYF | TGTGCCAGCAGACAGGAGCCCCAAGAGACCCAGTACTTC
TRBJ2-1 | . | TRBV11-3 | TRBD2 | CASRGPSGTDRFGNEQFF | TGTGCCAGCAGGGGACCAAGCGGGACCGATCGGTTTGGTAATGAGCAGTTCTTC
TRBJ2-6 | . | TRBV18 | . | CASSGTGWSGANVLTF | TGTGCCAGCTCTGGCACAGGGTGGAGTGGGGCCAACGTCCTGACTTTC
TRBJ2-1 | . | TRBV7-9 | TRBD1 | CASSQRTGMNEQFF | TGTGCCAGCAGCCAGCGGACAGGGATGAATGAGCAGTTCTTC
TRBJ1-2 | . | TRBV5-5 | . | CASSLVGGRTRDYGYTF | TGTGCCAGCAGCTTGGTTGGGGGTAGAACCCGGGACTATGGCTACACCTTC
TRBJ1-1 | . | TRBV9 | TRBD1 | CASSVRDRAPSLNTEAFF | TGTGCCAGCAGCGTAAGGGACAGGGCCCCGTCGCTGAACACTGAAGCTTTCTTT
TRBJ2-7 | . | TRBV7-3 | . | CASSLSAGATKQYF | TGTGCCAGCAGCTTATCCGCGGGGGCCACAAAGCAGTACTTC
TRBJ2-1 | . | TRBV4-1 | TRBD2 | CASSPTSFGAGGPGDEQFF | TGCGCCAGCAGCCCTACCTCCTTCGGAGCGGGAGGGCCGGGGGATGAGCAGTTCTTC
TRBJ2-7 | . | TRBV5-1 | . | CASSLVVGAEQYF | TGCGCCAGCAGCTTGGTGGTGGGAGCGGAGCAGTACTTC
TRBJ2-3 | . | TRBV18 | . | CASSTTTVGDTQYF | TGTGCCAGCTCTACAACCACAGTTGGGGATACGCAGTATTTT
TRBJ1-4 | . | TRBV9 | TRBD1 | CASSGEWDRGPAGAEKLFF | TGTGCCAGCAGCGGAGAATGGGACAGGGGGCCAGCGGGGGCTGAAAAACTGTTTTTT
TRBJ1-2 | . | TRBV7-9 | TRBD1 | CASRGQDGLNYGYTF | TGTGCCAGCAGGGGACAGGACGGTCTTAACTATGGCTACACCTTC
TRBJ2-2 | . | TRBV11-3 | TRBD2 | CASSSLGRAAGGATGELFF | TGTGCCAGCAGCTCGCTCGGTAGGGCAGCGGGAGGTGCCACCGGGGAGCTGTTTTTT
TRBJ2-3 | . | TRBV30 | . | CAWSSATDTQYF | TGTGCCTGGAGTTCAGCCACAGATACGCAGTATTTT
TRBJ2-6 | . | TRBV14 | TRBD2 | CASSHPGLAGGPGANVLTF | TGTGCCAGCAGCCATCCGGGACTAGCGGGAGGGCCTGGGGCCAACGTCCTGACTTTC
TRBJ2-3 | . | TRBV7-8 | TRBD2 | CASSSPGLAGGAPDTQYF | TGTGCCAGCAGTTCCCCGGGACTAGCGGGGGGCGCTCCAGATACGCAGTATTTT
TRBJ1-5 | . | TRBV27 | . | CASSPGHRARGSNQPQHF | TGTGCCAGCAGCCCGGGACACCGGGCCCGGGGGAGCAATCAGCCCCAGCATTTT
TRBJ1-2 | . | TRBV6-1 | . | CASSEAGQNYGYTF | TGTGCCAGCAGTGAGGCAGGACAGAACTATGGCTACACCTTC
TRBJ1-6 | . | TRBV6-5 | . | CASSSGVNNSPLHF | TGTGCCAGCAGCTCGGGCGTCAATAATTCACCCCTCCACTTT
TRBJ2-5 | . | TRBV10-1 | TRBD2 | CASSLAGVDETQYF | TGCGCCAGCAGTTTAGCGGGGGTGGACGAGACCCAGTACTTC
TRBJ1-6 | . | TRBV5-4 | . | CASSLNNSPLHF | TGTGCCAGCAGCCTGAACAATTCACCCCTCCACTTT
TRBJ1-6 | . | TRBV9 | . | CASSSGPEHSPLHF | TGTGCCAGCAGCTCGGGCCCCGAACATTCACCCCTCCACTTT
TRBJ2-7 | . | TRBV5-1 | . | CASSLVSGSYEQYF | TGCGCCAGCAGCTTGGTGAGTGGCAGCTACGAGCAGTACTTC
TRBJ1-1 | . | TRBV15 | . | CATSRGPDGEAFF | TGTGCCACCAGCAGAGGACCCGACGGTGAAGCTTTCTTT